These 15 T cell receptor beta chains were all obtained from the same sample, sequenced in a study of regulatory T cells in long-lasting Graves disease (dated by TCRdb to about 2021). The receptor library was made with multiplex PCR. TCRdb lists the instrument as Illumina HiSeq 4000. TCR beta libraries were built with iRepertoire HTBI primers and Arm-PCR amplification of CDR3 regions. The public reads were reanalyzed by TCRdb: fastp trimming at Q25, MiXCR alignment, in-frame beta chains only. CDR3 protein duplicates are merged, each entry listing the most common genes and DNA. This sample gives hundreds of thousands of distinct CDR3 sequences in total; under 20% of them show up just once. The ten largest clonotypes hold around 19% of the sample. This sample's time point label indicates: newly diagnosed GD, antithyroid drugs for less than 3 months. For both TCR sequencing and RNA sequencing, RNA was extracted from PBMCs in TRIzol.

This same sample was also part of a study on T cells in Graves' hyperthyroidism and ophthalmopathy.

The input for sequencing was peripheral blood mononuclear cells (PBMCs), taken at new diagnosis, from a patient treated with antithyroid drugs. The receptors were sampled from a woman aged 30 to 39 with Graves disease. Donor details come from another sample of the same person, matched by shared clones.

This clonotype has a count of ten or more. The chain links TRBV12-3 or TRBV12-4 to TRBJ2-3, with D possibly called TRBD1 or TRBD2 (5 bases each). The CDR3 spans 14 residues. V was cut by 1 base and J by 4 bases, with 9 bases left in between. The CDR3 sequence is CASSLGGFPDTQYF. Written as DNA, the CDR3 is TGTGCCAGCAGTTTAGGGGGGTTTCCAGATACGCAGTATTTT.

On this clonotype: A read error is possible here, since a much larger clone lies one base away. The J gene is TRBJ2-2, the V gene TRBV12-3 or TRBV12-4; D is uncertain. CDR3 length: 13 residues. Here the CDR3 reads CVSSFKDTGELFF. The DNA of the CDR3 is TGTGTCAGCAGTTTTAAGGACACCGGGGAGCTGTTTTTT.

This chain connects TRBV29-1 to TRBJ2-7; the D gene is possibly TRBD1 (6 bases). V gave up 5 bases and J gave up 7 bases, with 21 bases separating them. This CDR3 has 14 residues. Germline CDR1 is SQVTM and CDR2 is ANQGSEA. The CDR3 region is CSVTGREGGWEQYF. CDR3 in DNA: TGCAGCGTTACAGGCAGGGAAGGGGGTTGGGAGCAGTACTTC.

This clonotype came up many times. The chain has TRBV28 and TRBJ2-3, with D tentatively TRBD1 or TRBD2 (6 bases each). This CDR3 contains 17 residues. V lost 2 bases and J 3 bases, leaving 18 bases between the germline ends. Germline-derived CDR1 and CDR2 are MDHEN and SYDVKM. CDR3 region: CASSLPGASVRTDTQYF. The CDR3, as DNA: TGTGCCAGCAGTTTACCGGGGGCGAGCGTGAGGACAGATACGCAGTATTTT.

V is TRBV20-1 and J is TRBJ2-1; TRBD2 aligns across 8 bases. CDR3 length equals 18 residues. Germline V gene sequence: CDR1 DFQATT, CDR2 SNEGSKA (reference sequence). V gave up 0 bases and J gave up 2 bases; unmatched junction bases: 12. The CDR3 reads CSARDPLQTSETYNEQFF. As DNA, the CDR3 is TGCAGTGCTAGAGATCCTCTACAGACTAGCGAGACCTACAATGAGCAGTTCTTC.

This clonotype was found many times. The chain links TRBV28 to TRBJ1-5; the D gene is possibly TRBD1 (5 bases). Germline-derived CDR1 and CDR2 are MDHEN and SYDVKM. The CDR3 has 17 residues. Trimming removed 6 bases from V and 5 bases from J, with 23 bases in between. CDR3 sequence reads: CASRSTSGRRGDQPQHF. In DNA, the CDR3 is TGTGCCAGCAGGTCCACCTCGGGCCGCCGGGGGGATCAGCCCCAGCATTTT.

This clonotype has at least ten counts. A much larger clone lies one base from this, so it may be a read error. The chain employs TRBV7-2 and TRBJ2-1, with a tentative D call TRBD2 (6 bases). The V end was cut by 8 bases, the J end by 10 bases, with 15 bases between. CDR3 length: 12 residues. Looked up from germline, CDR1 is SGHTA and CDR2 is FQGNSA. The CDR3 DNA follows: TGTGCCAGCCAGGCGGGAAGGAAAGAGCAGTTCTTC. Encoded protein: CASQAGRKEQFF.

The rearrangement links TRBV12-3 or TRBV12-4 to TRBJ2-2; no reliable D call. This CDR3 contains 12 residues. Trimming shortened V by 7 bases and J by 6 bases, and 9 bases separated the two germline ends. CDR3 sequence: CASTPGAGELFF. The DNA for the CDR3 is TGTGCCAGCACCCCCGGAGCCGGGGAGCTGTTTTTT.

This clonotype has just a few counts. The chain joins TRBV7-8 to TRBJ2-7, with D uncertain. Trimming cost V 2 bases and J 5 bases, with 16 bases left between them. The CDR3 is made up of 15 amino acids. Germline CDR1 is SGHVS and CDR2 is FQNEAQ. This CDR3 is CASSLNPRTLHEQYF. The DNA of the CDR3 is TGTGCCAGCAGCTTAAATCCACGCACGTTGCACGAGCAGTACTTC.

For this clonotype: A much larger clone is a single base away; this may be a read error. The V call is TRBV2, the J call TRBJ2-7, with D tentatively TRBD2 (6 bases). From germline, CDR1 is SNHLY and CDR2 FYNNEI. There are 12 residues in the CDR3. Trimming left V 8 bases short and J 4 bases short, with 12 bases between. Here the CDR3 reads CASREIRYEQYF. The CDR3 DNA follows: TGTGCCAGCCGGGAGATCCGGTACGAGCAGTACTTC.

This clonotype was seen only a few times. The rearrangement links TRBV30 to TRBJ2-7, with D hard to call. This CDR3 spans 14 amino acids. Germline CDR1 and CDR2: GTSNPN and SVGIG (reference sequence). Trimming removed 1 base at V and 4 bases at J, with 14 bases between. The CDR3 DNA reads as TGTGCCTGGAGTGACGGTGGGTGGGGTTACGAGCAGTACTTC. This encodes CAWSDGGWGYEQYF.

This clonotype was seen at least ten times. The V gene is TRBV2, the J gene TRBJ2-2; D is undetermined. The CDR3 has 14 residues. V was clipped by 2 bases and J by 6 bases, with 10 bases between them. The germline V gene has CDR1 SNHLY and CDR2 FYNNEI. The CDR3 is CASSESQVPGELFF. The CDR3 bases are TGTGCCAGCAGTGAATCTCAGGTCCCCGGGGAGCTGTTTTTT.

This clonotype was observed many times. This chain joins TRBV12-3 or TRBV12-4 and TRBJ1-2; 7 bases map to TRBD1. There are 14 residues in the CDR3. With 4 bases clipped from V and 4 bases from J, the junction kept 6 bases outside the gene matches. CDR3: CASSYRGRLYGYTF. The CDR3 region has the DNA TGTGCCAGCAGTTATAGGGGGCGCCTCTATGGCTACACCTTC.

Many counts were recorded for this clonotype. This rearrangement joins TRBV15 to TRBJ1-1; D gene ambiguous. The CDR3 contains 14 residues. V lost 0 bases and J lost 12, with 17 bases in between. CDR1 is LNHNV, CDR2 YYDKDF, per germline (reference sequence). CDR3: CATSRDFTKGSTFF. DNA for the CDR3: TGTGCCACCAGCAGAGATTTTACGAAGGGTAGTACTTTCTTT.

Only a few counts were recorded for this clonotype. Here the CDR3 DNA reads TGTGCCAGTAGTATGCAAGGGGCGGATCAGCCCCAGCATTTT. Translated: CASSMQGADQPQHF. The J gene is TRBJ1-5, the V gene TRBV19; the D gene is possibly TRBD1 (5 bases). Trimming took off 3 bases at V and 5 bases at J, with 11 bases between the two ends. This CDR3 is 14 amino acids long. Germline CDR1 is LNHDA and CDR2 is SQIVND (reference sequence).